Listed below are T cell receptor beta chains from one sample, sequenced in a study of shared clonotypes between healthy human individuals. Clones were sequenced by immunoSEQ multiplex PCR, and TCRdb holds only the in-frame ones, with some missing. The table has fewer than 1.4 million clones, more than 75% seen once. Sample: memory CD4+ T cells from PBMCs. Every receptor here comes from a man younger than 35 in good health. Some clones in this sample may be carry-over from other donors' samples. Both conserved end residues are part of each CDR3. D genes are given only for firm matches. Clone size is shown for a subset of rows, as once, few, many or a class of expanded clone.

j_call cdr3_length clone_size d_call v_call cdr3_aa cdr3_nt
TRBJ2-1 14 NA NA TRBV5-1 CASSWALSEGEQFF TGCGCCAGCAGCTGGGCCTTGTCGGAAGGTGAGCAGTTCTTC
TRBJ1-4 15 NA NA TRBV15 CATSRGTREGEKLFF TGTGCCACCAGCAGAGGTACGCGGGAGGGGGAAAAACTGTTTTTT
TRBJ2-2 15 NA NA TRBV2 CASSDNGGVTGELFF TGTGCCAGCAGTGATAATGGAGGGGTCACCGGGGAGCTGTTTTTT
TRBJ1-1 13 NA NA TRBV4-2 CASSQGRVTEAFF TGTGCCAGCAGCCAAGGACGGGTCACTGAAGCTTTCTTT
TRBJ1-1 14 NA NA TRBV7-9 CASSAGQRNTEAFF TGTGCCAGCAGCGCAGGACAGAGGAACACTGAAGCTTTCTTT
TRBJ2-1 12 NA NA TRBV7-9 CASSRDGNEQFF TGTGCCAGCAGCCGGGACGGCAATGAGCAGTTCTTC
TRBJ1-5 15 NA TRBD1 TRBV7-2 CASSSRSRGQVPQHF TGTGCCAGCAGCTCAAGGTCCAGGGGGCAGGTGCCCCAGCATTTT
TRBJ1-4 16 NA NA TRBV28 CASLKGGRGANEKLFF TGTGCCAGCCTTAAGGGCGGTCGGGGGGCTAATGAAAAACTGTTTTTT
TRBJ1-4 12 NA NA TRBV29-1 CSVGARGEKLFF TGCAGCGTTGGCGCCAGAGGAGAAAAACTGTTTTTT
TRBJ1-1 16 NA TRBD1 TRBV11-2 CASSLTLRQGDTEAFF TGTGCCAGCAGCTTAACCCTTCGACAGGGAGACACTGAAGCTTTCTTT
TRBJ1-1 14 many TRBD1 TRBV13 CASSRNRGGAEAFF TGTGCCAGCAGTCGAAACAGGGGAGGAGCTGAAGCTTTCTTT
TRBJ2-1 15 NA NA TRBV7-6 CASSSQSSRYNEQFF TGTGCCAGCAGCTCCCAATCTTCCCGCTACAATGAGCAGTTCTTC
TRBJ1-4 16 few NA TRBV30 CAWSVAAHATNEKLSF TGTGCCTGGAGTGTAGCTGCCCACGCAACTAATGAAAAACTGTCTTTT
TRBJ2-7 11 NA NA TRBV28 CASSTGYQQYF TGTGCCAGCAGTACAGGGTACCAGCAGTACTTC
TRBJ2-7 14 NA NA TRBV14 CASSQVRGTGEQYF TGTGCCAGCAGCCAAGTCAGGGGCACGGGCGAGCAGTACTTC
TRBJ1-2 16 NA NA TRBV7-2 CASSPGTHPPTYGYTF TGTGCCAGCAGCCCCGGGACCCACCCTCCGACTTATGGCTACACCTTC
TRBJ1-1 15 NA TRBD1 TRBV5-5 CASSSGQTLNTEAFF TGTGCCAGCAGTTCGGGACAGACTTTGAACACTGAAGCTTTCTTT
TRBJ2-7 14 NA TRBD1 TRBV6-5 CASSPYRGSYEQYF TGTGCCAGCAGTCCCTACAGGGGTTCCTACGAGCAGTACTTC
TRBJ1-1 16 few NA TRBV28 CASSSRRRGLNTEAFF TGTGCCAGCAGTTCACGTCGACGGGGCCTCAACACTGAAGCTTTCTTT
TRBJ2-5 14 NA NA TRBV7-2 CASSLRAGQETQYF TGTGCCAGCAGCTTGAGGGCGGGACAGGAGACCCAGTACTTC
TRBJ2-7 12 NA NA TRBV12-5 CASAQGLSEQYF TGTGCTAGTGCCCAGGGCCTTTCCGAGCAGTACTTC
TRBJ2-7 16 few TRBD2 TRBV5-1 CASSSGTSAANYEQYF TGCGCCAGCAGCTCCGGGACTAGCGCTGCGAACTACGAGCAGTACTTC
TRBJ2-7 11 few NA TRBV28 CASSRTYEQYF TGTGCCAGCAGCCGGACCTACGAGCAGTACTTC
TRBJ2-3 14 many NA TRBV5-1 CASSFGRGTDTQYF TGCGCCAGCAGCTTCGGCAGGGGCACAGATACGCAGTATTTT
TRBJ1-3 18 NA NA TRBV7-9 CASSWVSGSGDSGNTIYF TGTGCCAGCAGCTGGGTGAGTGGATCGGGCGACTCCGGAAACACCATATATTTT
TRBJ1-3 13 NA NA TRBV6-6 CASSRDGRNTIYF TGTGCCAGCAGTCGGGACGGAAGAAACACCATATATTTT
TRBJ1-1 13 NA NA TRBV30 CAWSRAGYTEASF TGTGCCTGGAGCAGGGCGGGCTACACTGAAGCTTCCTTT
TRBJ2-2 15 NA NA TRBV2 CASSEGPIGYGELFF TGTGCCAGCAGTGAAGGGCCAATTGGATACGGGGAGCTGTTTTTT
TRBJ2-1 15 many TRBD2 TRBV18 CASSRGLAGDNEQFF TGTGCCAGCTCCCGGGGACTAGCGGGAGACAATGAGCAGTTCTTC
TRBJ2-1 12 NA NA TRBV29-1 CSAKGLYNEQFF TGCAGCGCCAAGGGACTGTACAATGAGCAGTTCTTC
TRBJ2-3 15 NA NA TRBV5-1 CASSLASGVADTQYF TGCGCCAGCAGCTTGGCTTCAGGGGTTGCGGATACGCAGTATTTT
TRBJ2-5 13 NA NA TRBV5-1 CASSLATQETQYF TGCGCCAGCAGCTTGGCGACGCAAGAGACCCAGTACTTC
TRBJ1-2 14 NA NA TRBV18 CASSPTGGATGYTF TGTGCCAGCTCACCAACTGGGGGGGCGACTGGCTACACCTTC
TRBJ2-2 16 NA TRBD1 TRBV7-3 CASSSPTGANTGELFF TGTGCCAGCAGCTCCCCCACAGGGGCTAACACCGGGGAGCTGTTTTTT
TRBJ1-2 16 few TRBD1 TRBV5-6 CASSTTQYRGGYGYTF TGTGCCAGCAGCACTACACAGTACAGGGGTGGCTATGGCTACACCTTC
TRBJ2-2 16 NA NA TRBV18 CASSPELTLNTGELFF TGTGCCAGCTCACCGGAGCTCACTCTGAACACCGGGGAGCTGTTTTTT
TRBJ2-7 16 NA TRBD1 TRBV15 CATSTLGQGVSYEQYF TGTGCCACCAGCACCCTAGGACAGGGGGTCTCCTACGAGCAGTACTTC
TRBJ1-1 11 NA NA TRBV5-1 CASSWDGEAFF TGCGCCAGCAGTTGGGACGGGGAAGCTTTCTTT
TRBJ1-2 16 NA TRBD1 TRBV30 CAWSVYWRGGEDGYTF TGTGCCTGGAGTGTATACTGGCGAGGGGGCGAGGATGGCTACACCTTC
TRBJ2-7 18 NA TRBD1 TRBV28 CASSSGQGRSGNPYEQYF TGTGCCAGCAGTTCGGGACAGGGTAGGTCCGGGAACCCCTACGAGCAGTACTTC
TRBJ1-3 16 NA TRBD1 TRBV4-3 CASSQEGQLSGNTIYF TGCGCCAGCAGCCAGGAGGGACAGCTATCTGGAAACACCATATATTTT